These T cell receptor beta chains were read from a single sample in a study of CD8 T cells in Susac syndrome. MiXCR was run by TCRdb on the immunoSEQ multiplex PCR reads, yielding one entry per CDR3 protein. In the table there are about 250,000 distinct CDR3 sequences, 90% to 95% of which are singletons. Sequenced material: CD4+ T cells from PBMCs. These receptors were obtained from a human donor with multiple sclerosis. CDR3s include the opening cysteine and the closing phenylalanine or tryptophan. The size entry is marked missing in some rows and otherwise reads once, few, many or a size class.

j_gene: TRBJ2-1; abundance: .; v_gene: TRBV6-5; CDR3aa: CASSGRVGEQFF
j_gene: TRBJ2-5; abundance: .; v_gene: TRBV2; CDR3aa: CASTGGYQETQYF
j_gene: TRBJ2-1; abundance: .; v_gene: TRBV30; CDR3aa: CAWSSGTVDNEQFF
j_gene: TRBJ2-5; abundance: .; v_gene: TRBV24-1; CDR3aa: CATSDPGLEGDETQYF
j_gene: TRBJ1-1; abundance: .; v_gene: TRBV29-1; CDR3aa: CSVGVGQGDTEAFF
j_gene: TRBJ2-7; abundance: .; v_gene: TRBV5-1; CDR3aa: CASSEGTARSSYEQYF
j_gene: TRBJ2-7; abundance: .; v_gene: TRBV27; CDR3aa: CASSRQGGGEQYF
j_gene: TRBJ1-5; abundance: .; v_gene: TRBV4-1; CDR3aa: CASSQDWGARGNQPQHF
j_gene: TRBJ1-4; abundance: .; v_gene: TRBV6-1; CDR3aa: CASSDPTRPATNKKLFF
j_gene: TRBJ2-1; abundance: .; v_gene: TRBV9; CDR3aa: CASSRSGGSYNEQFF
j_gene: TRBJ2-5; abundance: .; v_gene: TRBV28; CDR3aa: CASSPGKTQYF
j_gene: TRBJ1-5; abundance: .; v_gene: TRBV4-2; CDR3aa: CASSQDEGIDNQPQHF
j_gene: TRBJ2-5; abundance: .; v_gene: TRBV5-1; CDR3aa: CASSLEGGIETQYF
j_gene: TRBJ2-3; abundance: .; v_gene: TRBV15; CDR3aa: CATSRPPGPQYF
j_gene: TRBJ1-3; abundance: few; v_gene: TRBV29-1; CDR3aa: CSGQNSGNTIYF
j_gene: TRBJ2-2; abundance: .; v_gene: TRBV5-4; CDR3aa: CASSGPGWGTGELFF
j_gene: TRBJ2-1; abundance: .; v_gene: TRBV7-9; CDR3aa: CASSLDNRLAGLRNEQFF
j_gene: TRBJ2-5; abundance: .; v_gene: TRBV25-1; CDR3aa: CASSEFGSSSETQYF
j_gene: TRBJ2-3; abundance: .; v_gene: TRBV3-1; CDR3aa: CASSQGLATDTQYF